The clone carrying this T cell receptor (beta chain) appeared a few times. Antigen specificity is unknown. This sample is part of a study of identical twins. Study outcomes and limitations: The authors drew conclusions from cross-sectional statistical analysis rather than following the same donors. Low generation probability was overrepresented in out-of-frame alpha sequences shared by twins.

Healthy Caucasian individuals made up all the donors. Template switching (which added a universal primer site) was used, and cDNA carried unique molecular identifiers. Via MiXCR, TCRdb re-called the 5' RACE reads, giving one row per CDR3 protein. Counted here are some 1,600,000 distinct CDR3 sequences, 25% to 35% occurring once; the ten biggest clones make up about 0.3%. This TCR came from a newborn girl in good health. The material sequenced was cord blood.

DNA of the CDR3: TGTGCCAGCAGCCCAACAGGGACTAGCGGGGGCAGTGTCAAAAACATTCAGTACTTC. Translating it yields CASSPTGTSGGSVKNIQYF. The rearrangement uses TRBV7-6 and TRBJ2-4; 14 positions match TRBD2. Germline values: CDR1 SGHVS, CDR2 FNYEAQ. This CDR3 contains 19 residues. Trimming at V came to 5 bases and at J to 3 bases, leaving 12 bases not matched to a gene.